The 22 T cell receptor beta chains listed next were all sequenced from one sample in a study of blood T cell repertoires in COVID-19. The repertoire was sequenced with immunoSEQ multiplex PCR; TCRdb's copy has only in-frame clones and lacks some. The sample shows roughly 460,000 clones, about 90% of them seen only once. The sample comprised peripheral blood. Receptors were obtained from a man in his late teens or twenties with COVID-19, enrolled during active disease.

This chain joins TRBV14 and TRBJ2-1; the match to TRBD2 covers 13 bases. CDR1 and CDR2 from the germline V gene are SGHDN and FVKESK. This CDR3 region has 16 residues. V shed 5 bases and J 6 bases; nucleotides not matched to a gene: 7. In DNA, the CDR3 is TGTGCCAGCAGCTCACAACTAGCGGGAGGGGTCAATGAGCAGTTCTTC. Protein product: CASSSQLAGGVNEQFF.

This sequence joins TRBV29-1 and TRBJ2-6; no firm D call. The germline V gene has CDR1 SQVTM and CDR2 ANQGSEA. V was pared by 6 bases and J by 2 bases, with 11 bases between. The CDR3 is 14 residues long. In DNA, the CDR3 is TGCAGCGTCCGCCTACTGGCTGGGGCCAACGTCCTGACTTTC. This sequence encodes CSVRLLAGANVLTF.

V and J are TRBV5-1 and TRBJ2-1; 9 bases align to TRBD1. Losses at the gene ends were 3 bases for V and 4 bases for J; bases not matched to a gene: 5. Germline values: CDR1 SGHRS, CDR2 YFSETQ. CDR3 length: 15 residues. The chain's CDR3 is CASSSGQGLYNEQFF. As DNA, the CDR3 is TGCGCCAGCAGCTCGGGACAGGGTTTATACAATGAGCAGTTCTTC.

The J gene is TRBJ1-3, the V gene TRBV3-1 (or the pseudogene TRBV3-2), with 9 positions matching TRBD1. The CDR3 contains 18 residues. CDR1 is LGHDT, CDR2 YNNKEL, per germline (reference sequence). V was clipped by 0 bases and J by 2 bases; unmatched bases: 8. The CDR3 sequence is CASSQDHAGTGTGNTIYF. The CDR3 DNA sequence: TGTGCCAGCAGCCAAGATCACGCCGGGACAGGGACTGGAAACACCATATATTTT.

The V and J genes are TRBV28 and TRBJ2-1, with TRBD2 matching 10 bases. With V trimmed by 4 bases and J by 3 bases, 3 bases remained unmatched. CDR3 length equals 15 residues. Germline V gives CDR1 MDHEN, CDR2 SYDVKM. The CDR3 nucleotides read TGTGCCAGCAGTTCCATAGCGGGAGGCTACAATGAGCAGTTCTTC. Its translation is CASSSIAGGYNEQFF.

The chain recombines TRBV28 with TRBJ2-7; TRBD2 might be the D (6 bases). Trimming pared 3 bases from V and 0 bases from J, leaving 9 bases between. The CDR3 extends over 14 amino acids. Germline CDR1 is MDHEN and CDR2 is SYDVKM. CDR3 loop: CASSLAGSSYEQYF. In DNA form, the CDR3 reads TGTGCCAGCAGTTTGGCGGGAAGCTCCTACGAGCAGTACTTC.

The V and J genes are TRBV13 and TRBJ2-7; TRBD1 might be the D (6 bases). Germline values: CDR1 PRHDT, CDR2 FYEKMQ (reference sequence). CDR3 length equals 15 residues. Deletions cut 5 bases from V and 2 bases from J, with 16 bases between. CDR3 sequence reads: CASSPPPDRTYEQYF. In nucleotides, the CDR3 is TGTGCCAGCAGCCCCCCGCCCGACAGGACCTACGAGCAGTACTTC.

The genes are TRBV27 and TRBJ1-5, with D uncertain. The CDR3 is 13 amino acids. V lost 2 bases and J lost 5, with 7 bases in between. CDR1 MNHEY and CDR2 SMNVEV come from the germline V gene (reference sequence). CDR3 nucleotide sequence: TGTGCCAGCAGTTTACTCCGTTATCAGCCCCAGCATTTT. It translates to CASSLLRYQPQHF.

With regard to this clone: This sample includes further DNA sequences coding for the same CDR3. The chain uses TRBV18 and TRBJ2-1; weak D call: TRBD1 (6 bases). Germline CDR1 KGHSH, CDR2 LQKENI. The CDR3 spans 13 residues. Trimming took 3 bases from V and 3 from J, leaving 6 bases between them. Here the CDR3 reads CASSPDSYNEQFF. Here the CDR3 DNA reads TGTGCCAGCTCACCGGACAGCTACAATGAGCAGTTCTTC.

DNA of the CDR3: TGTGCCAGCAGCCACACGACAGATCCACTCTCTGGAAACACCATATATTTT. Translating gives CASSHTTDPLSGNTIYF. V usage is TRBV3-1 (or the pseudogene TRBV3-2) and J usage is TRBJ1-3; D possibly corresponds to TRBD1 (5 bases). Per germline, CDR1 LGHDT and CDR2 YNNKEL (reference sequence). The CDR3 covers 17 residues. V was trimmed by 3 bases and J by 0 bases, leaving 15 bases between them.

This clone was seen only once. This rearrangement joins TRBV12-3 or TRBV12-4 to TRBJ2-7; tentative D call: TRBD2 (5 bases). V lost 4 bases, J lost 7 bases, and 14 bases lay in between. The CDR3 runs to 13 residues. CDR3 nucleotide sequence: TGTGCCAGCAGTTCCTTGGACTTGCGGGAGCAGTACTTC. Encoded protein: CASSSLDLREQYF.

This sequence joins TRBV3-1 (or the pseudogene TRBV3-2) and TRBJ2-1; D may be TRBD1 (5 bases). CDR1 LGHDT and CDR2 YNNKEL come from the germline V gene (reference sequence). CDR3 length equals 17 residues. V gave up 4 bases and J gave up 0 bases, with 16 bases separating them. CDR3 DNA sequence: TGTGCCAGCAGCCCCGTGCCCACCAGGGCCTCCTACAATGAGCAGTTCTTC. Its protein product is CASSPVPTRASYNEQFF.

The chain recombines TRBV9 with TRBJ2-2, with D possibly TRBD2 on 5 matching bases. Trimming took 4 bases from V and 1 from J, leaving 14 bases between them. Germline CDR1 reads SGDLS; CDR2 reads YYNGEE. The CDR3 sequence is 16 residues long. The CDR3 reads CASSSGVNMNTGELFF. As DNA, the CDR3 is TGTGCCAGCAGCTCCGGGGTCAACATGAACACCGGGGAGCTGTTTTTT.

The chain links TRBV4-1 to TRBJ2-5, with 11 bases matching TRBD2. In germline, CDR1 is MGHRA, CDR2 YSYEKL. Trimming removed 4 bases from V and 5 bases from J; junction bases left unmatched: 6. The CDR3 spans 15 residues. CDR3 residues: CASSPVAGGVETQYF. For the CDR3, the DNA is TGCGCCAGCAGCCCTGTAGCGGGAGGGGTGGAGACCCAGTACTTC.

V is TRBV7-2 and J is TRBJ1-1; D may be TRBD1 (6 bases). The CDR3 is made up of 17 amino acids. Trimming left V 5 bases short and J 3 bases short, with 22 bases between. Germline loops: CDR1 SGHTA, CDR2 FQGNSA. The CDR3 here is CASSRTTGSMWDTEAFF. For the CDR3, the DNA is TGTGCCAGCAGCCGTACTACAGGGTCGATGTGGGACACTGAAGCTTTCTTT.

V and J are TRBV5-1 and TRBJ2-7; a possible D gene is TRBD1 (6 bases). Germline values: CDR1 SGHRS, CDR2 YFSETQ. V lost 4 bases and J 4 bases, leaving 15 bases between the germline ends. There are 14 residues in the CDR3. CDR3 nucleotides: TGCGCCAGCAGCCCCCGGGACAACGAATACGAGCAGTACTTC. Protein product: CASSPRDNEYEQYF.

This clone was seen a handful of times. The CDR3 DNA reads as TGTGCCAGCAGTTACTCGACAGCGGGGGAAACCGGGGAGCTGTTTTTT. It translates to CASSYSTAGETGELFF. The chain employs TRBV6-6 and TRBJ2-2; 8 bases fit TRBD2. Germline assignment: CDR1 MNHNY and CDR2 SVGAGI (reference sequence). Trimming at V came to 0 bases and at J to 5 bases, leaving 5 bases not matched to a gene. The CDR3 runs 16 residues.

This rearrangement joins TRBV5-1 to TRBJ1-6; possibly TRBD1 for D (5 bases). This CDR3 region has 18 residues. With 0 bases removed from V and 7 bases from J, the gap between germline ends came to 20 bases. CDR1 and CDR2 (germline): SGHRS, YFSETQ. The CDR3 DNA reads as TGCGCCAGCAGCTTGGGGACCGCATGGCAGGGCACCAATTCACCCCTCCACTTT. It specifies CASSLGTAWQGTNSPLHF. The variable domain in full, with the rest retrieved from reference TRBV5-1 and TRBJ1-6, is KAGVTQTPRYLIKTRGQQVTLSCSPISGHRSVSWYQQTPGQGLQFLFEYFSETQRNKGNFPGRFSGRQFSNSRSEMNVSTLELGDSALYLCASSLGTAWQGTNSPLHFGNGTRLTVT.

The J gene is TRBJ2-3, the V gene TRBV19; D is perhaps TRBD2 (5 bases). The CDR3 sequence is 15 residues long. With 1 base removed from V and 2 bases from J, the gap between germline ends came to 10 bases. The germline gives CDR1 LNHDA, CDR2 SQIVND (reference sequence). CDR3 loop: CASSIVSGITDTQYF. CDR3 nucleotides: TGTGCCAGTAGTATAGTCTCGGGGATCACAGATACGCAGTATTTT.

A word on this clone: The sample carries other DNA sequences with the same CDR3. In DNA, the CDR3 is TGTGCCAGCAGTCAGGGTCGGGCTTTCTTT. This encodes CASSQGRAFF. This chain uses TRBV12-3 or TRBV12-4 with TRBJ1-1, with D perhaps matching TRBD1 (5 bases). This CDR3 comprises 10 residues. Between the trimmed V and J ends, which lost 5 bases and 11 bases, there was a span of 9 bases.

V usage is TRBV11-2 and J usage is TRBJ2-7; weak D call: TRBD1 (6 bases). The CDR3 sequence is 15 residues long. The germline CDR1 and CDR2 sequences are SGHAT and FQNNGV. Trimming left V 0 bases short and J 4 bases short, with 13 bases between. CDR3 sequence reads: CASSLDWPGAYEQYF. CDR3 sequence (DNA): TGTGCCAGCAGCTTAGATTGGCCAGGGGCATACGAGCAGTACTTC.

The CDR3: CAISGGQGNQPQHF. DNA of the CDR3: TGTGCCATCAGTGGGGGACAGGGCAATCAGCCCCAGCATTTT. The V gene is TRBV10-3, the J gene TRBJ1-5; the match to TRBD1 covers 8 bases. V lost 4 bases and J lost 2; bases outside the gene matches: 1. Germline CDR1 is ENHRY and CDR2 is SYGVKD. CDR3 length equals 14 residues.